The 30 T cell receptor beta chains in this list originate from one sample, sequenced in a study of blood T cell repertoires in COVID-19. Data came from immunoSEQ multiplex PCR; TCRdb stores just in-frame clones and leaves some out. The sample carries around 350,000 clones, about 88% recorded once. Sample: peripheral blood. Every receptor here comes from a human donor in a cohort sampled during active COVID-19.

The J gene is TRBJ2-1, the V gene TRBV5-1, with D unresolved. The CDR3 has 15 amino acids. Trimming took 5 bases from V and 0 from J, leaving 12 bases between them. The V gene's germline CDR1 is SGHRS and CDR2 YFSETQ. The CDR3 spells CASRRLQSSYNEQFF. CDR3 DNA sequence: TGCGCCAGCAGACGATTACAAAGCTCCTACAATGAGCAGTTCTTC.

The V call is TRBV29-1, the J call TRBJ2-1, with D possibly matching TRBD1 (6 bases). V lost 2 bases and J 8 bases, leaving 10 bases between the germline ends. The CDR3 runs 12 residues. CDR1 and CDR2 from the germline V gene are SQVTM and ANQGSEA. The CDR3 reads CSVERGIDEQFF. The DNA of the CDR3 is TGCAGCGTTGAAAGGGGGATAGATGAGCAGTTCTTC.

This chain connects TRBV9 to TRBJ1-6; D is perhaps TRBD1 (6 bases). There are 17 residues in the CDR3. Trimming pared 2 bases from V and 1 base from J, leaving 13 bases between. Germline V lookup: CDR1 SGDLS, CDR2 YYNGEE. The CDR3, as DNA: TGTGCCAGCAGCGTTCGCCCGCAGGGGTCCTATAATTCACCCCTCCACTTT. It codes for CASSVRPQGSYNSPLHF.

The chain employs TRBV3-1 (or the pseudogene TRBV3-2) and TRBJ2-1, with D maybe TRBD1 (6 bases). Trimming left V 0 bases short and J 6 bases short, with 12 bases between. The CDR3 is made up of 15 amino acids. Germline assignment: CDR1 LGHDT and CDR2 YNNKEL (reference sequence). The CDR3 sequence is CASSQDWTVRNEQFF. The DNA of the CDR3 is TGTGCCAGCAGCCAAGATTGGACAGTTCGCAATGAGCAGTTCTTC.

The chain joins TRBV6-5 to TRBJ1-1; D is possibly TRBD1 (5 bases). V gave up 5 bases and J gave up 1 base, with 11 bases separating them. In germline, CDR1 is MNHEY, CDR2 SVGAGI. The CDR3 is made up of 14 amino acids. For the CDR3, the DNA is TGTGCCAGCAGTCCCTATAGGGGGAACACTGAAGCTTTCTTT. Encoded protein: CASSPYRGNTEAFF.

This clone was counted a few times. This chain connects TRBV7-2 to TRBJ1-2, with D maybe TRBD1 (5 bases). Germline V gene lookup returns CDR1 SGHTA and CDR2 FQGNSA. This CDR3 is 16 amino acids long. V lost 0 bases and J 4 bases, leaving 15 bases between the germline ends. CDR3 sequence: CASSLAGQGVGYGYTF. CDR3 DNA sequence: TGTGCCAGCAGCTTAGCGGGTCAGGGTGTGGGCTATGGCTACACCTTC.

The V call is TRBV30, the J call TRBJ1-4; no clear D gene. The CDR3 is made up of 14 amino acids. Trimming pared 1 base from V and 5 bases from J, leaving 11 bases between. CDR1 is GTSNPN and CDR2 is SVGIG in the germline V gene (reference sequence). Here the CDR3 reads CAWSASGINEKLFF. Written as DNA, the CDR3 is TGTGCCTGGAGTGCCTCGGGGATAAATGAAAAACTGTTTTTT.

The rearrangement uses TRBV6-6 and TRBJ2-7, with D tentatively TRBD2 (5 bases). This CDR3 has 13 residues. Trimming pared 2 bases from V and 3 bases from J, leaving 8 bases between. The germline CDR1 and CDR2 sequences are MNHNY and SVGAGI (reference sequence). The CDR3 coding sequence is TGTGCCAGCAGTTACCCGAGCGGCTACGAGCAGTACTTC. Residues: CASSYPSGYEQYF.

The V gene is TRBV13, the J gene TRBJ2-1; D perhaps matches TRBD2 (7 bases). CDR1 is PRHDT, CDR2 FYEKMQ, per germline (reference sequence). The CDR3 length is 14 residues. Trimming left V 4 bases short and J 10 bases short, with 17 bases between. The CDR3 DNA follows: TGTGCCAGCAGCTGGGGGGGCAGGACGATCGAGCAGTTCTTC. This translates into CASSWGGRTIEQFF.

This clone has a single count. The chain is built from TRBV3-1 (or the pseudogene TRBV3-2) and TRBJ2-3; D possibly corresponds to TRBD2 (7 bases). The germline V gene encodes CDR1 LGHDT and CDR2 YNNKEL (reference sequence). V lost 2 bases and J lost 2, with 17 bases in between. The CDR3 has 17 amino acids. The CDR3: CASSQLTSRGPTDTQYF. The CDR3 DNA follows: TGTGCCAGCAGCCAATTGACTAGCAGGGGCCCCACAGATACGCAGTATTTT.

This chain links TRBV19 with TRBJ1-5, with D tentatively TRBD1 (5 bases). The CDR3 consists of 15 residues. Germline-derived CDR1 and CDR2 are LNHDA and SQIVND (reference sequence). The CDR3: CATRLQAYSNQPQHF. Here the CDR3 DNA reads TGTGCGACCCGTCTACAGGCTTATAGCAATCAGCCCCAGCATTTT.

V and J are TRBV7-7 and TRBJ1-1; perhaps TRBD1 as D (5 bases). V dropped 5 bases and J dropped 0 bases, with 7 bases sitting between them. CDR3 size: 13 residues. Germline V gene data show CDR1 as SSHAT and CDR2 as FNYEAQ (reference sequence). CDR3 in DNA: TGTGCCAGCAGCCAGGGAATGAACACTGAAGCTTTCTTT. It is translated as CASSQGMNTEAFF.

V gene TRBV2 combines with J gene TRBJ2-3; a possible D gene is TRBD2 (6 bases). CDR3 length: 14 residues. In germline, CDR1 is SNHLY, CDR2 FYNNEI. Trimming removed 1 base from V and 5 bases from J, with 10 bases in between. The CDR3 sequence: CASSEGSSEDTQYF. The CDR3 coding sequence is TGTGCCAGCAGTGAAGGTTCTAGCGAAGATACGCAGTATTTT.

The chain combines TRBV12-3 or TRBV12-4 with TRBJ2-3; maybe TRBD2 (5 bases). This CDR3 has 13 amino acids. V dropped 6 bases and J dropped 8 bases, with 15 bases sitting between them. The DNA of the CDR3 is TGTGCCAGCAGGCTCGGACTCGCTGCTACGCAGTATTTT. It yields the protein CASRLGLAATQYF.

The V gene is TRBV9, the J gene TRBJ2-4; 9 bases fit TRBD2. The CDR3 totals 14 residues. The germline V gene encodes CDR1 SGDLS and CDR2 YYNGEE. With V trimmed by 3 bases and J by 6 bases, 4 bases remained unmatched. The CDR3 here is CASSAGTSRNIQYF. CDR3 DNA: TGTGCCAGCAGCGCCGGGACTAGCAGAAACATTCAGTACTTC.

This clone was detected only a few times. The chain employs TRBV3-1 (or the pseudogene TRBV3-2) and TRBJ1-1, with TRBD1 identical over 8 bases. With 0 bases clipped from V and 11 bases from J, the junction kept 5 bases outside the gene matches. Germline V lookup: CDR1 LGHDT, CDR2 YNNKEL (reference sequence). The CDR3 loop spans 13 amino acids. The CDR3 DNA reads TGTGCCAGCAGCCAAGACCGACAGGGGAAGGCTTTCTTT. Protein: CASSQDRQGKAFF.

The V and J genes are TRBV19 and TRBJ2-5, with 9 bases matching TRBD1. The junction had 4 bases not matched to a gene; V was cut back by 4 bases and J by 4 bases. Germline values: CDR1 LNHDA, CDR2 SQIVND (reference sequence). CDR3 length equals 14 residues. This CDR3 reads CASSSDRGIETQYF. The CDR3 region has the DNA TGTGCCAGTAGTAGTGACAGGGGGATAGAGACCCAGTACTTC.

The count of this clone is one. CDR3 DNA: TGCGCCAGCAGCTTGGCCCAGCCTAGGGGTCGCGAGCAGTACTTC. Protein sequence: CASSLAQPRGREQYF. This chain joins TRBV5-1 and TRBJ2-7; weak D call: TRBD1 (5 bases). The V end lost 0 bases, the J end lost 6 bases, and 16 bases lay between the germline ends. This CDR3 comprises 15 residues. Germline loops: CDR1 SGHRS, CDR2 YFSETQ.

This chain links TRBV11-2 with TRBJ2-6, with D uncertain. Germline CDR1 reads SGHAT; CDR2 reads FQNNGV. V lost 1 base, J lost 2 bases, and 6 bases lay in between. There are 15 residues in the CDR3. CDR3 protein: CASSLGEPGANVLTF. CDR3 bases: TGTGCCAGCAGCTTAGGAGAACCTGGGGCCAACGTCCTGACTTTC.

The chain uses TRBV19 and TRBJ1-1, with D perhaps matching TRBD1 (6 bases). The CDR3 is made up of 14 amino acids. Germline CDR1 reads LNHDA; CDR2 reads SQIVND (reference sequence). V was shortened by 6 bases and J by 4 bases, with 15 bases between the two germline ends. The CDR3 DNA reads TGTGCCAGTAGCTCAGGGGCTGGAATCACTGAAGCTTTCTTT. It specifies CASSSGAGITEAFF.

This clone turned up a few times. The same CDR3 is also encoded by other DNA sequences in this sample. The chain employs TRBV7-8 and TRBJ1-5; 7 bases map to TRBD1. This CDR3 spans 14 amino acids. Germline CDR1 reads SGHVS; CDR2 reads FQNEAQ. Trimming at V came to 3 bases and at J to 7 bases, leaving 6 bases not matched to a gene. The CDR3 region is CASSFDRVGQPQHF. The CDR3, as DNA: TGTGCCAGCAGCTTTGACAGGGTCGGGCAGCCCCAGCATTTT.

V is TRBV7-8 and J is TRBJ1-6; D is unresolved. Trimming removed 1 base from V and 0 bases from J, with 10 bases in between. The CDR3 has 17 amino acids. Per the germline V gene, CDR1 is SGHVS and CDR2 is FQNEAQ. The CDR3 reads CASSLVGRSSYNSPLHF. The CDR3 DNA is TGTGCCAGCAGCTTAGTGGGCCGCAGCTCCTATAATTCACCCCTCCACTTT.

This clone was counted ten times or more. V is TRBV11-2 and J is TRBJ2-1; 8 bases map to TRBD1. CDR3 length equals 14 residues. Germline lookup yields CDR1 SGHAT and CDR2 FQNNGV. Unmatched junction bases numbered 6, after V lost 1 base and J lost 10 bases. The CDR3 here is CASSLAGTGHEQFF. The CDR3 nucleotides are TGTGCCAGCAGCTTAGCCGGGACAGGACACGAGCAGTTCTTC.

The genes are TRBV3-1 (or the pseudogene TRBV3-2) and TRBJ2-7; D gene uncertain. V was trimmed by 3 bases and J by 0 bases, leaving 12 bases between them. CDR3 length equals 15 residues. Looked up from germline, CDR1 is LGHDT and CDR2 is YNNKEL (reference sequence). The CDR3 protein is CASSHSRHPSYEQYF. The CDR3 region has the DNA TGTGCCAGCAGCCACAGTCGCCACCCCTCCTACGAGCAGTACTTC.

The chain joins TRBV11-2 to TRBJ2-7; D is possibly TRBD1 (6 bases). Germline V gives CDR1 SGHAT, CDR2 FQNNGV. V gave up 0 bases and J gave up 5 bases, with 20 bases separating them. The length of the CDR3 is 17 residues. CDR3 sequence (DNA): TGTGCCAGCAGCTTAGACTTACCGGGACAATCGATCCACGAGCAGTACTTC. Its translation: CASSLDLPGQSIHEQYF. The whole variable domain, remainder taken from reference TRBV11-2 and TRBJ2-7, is EAGVAQSPRYKIIEKRQSVAFWCNPISGHATLYWYQQILGQGPKLLIQFQNNGVVDDSQLPKDRFSAERLKGVDSTLKIQPAKLEDSAVYLCASSLDLPGQSIHEQYFGPGTRLTVT.

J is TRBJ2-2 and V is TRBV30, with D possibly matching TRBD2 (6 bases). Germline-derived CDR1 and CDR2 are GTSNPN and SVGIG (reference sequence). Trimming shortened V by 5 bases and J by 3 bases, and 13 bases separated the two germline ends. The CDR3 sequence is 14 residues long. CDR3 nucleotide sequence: TGTGCCTGGCAGATCTGGGGGGACACCGGGGAGCTGTTTTTT. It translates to CAWQIWGDTGELFF.

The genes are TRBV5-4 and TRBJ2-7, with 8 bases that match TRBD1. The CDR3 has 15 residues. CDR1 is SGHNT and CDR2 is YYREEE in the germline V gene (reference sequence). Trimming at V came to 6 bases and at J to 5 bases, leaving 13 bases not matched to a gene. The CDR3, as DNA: TGTGCCAGCAACAGGGGTGGGACAGGCGGCGACGAGCAGTACTTC. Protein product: CASNRGGTGGDEQYF.

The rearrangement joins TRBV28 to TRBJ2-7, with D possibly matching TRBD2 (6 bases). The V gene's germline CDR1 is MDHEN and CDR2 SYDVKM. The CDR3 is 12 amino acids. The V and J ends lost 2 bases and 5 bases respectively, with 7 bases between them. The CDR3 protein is CASSLRRDEQYF. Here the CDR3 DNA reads TGTGCCAGCAGTTTAAGGAGGGACGAGCAGTACTTC.

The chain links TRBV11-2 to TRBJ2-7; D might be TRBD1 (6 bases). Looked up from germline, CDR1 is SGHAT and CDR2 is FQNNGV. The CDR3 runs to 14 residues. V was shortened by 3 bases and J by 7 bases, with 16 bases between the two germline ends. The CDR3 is CASSLTGTTLEQYF. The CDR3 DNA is TGTGCCAGCAGCTTGACAGGTACTACGTTGGAGCAGTACTTC.

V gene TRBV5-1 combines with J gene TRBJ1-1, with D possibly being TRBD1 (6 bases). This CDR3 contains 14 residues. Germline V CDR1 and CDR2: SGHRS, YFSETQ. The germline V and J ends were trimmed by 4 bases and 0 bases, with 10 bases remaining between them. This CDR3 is CASSHGQMNTEAFF. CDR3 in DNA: TGCGCCAGCAGCCACGGACAGATGAACACTGAAGCTTTCTTT.